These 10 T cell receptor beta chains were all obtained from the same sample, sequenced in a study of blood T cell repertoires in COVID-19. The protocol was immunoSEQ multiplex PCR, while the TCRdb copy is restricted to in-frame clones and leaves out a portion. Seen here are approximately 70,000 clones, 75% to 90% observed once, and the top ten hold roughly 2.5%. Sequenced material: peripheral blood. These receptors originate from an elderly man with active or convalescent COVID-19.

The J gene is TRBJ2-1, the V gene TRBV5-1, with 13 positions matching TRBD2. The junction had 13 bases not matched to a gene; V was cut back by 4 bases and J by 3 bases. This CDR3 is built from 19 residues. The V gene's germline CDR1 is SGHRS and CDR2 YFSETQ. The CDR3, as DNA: TGCGCCAGCAGCCCAGGACTAGCGGGAGCCGGATCCCTCTACAATGAGCAGTTCTTC. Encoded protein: CASSPGLAGAGSLYNEQFF.

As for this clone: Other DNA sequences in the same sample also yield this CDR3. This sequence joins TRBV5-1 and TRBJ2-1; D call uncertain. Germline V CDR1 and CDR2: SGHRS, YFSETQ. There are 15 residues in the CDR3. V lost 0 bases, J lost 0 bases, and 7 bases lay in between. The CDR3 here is CASSLGHNSYNEQFF. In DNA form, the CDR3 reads TGCGCCAGCAGCTTGGGCCACAACTCCTACAATGAGCAGTTCTTC.

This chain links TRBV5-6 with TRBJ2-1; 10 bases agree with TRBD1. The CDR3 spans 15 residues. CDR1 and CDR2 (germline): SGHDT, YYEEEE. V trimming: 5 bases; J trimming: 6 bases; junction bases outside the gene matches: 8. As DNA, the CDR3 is TGTGCCAGCAGGGCCGGGACAGGGGAGGTCAATGAGCAGTTCTTC. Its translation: CASRAGTGEVNEQFF.

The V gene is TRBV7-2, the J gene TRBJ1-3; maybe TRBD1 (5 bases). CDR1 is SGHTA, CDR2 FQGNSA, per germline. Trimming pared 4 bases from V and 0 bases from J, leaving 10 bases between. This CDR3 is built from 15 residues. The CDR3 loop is CASSSAGFSGNTIYF. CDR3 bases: TGTGCCAGCAGCTCGGCAGGGTTCTCTGGAAACACCATATATTTT.

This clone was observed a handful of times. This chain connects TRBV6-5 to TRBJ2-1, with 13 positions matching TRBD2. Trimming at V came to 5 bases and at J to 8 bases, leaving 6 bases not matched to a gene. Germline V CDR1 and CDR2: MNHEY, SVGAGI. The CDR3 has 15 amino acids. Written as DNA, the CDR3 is TGTGCCAGCAGTCCGACTAGCGGGGGGTTCCATGAGCAGTTCTTC. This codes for CASSPTSGGFHEQFF.

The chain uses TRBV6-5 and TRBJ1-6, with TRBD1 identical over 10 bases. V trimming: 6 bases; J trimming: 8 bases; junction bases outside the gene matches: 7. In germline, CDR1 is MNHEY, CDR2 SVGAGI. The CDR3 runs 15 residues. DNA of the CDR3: TGTGCCAGCAGCCGAAGCGGGACAGGGGATTCACCCCTCCACTTT. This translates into CASSRSGTGDSPLHF.

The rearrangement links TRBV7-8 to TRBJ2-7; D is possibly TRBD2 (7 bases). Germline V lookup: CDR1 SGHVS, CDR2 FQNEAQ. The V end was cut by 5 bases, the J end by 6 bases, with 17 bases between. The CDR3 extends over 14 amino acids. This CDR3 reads CASSLGGVPGEQYF. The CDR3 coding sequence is TGTGCCAGCAGCCTAGGGGGGGTTCCGGGCGAGCAGTACTTC.

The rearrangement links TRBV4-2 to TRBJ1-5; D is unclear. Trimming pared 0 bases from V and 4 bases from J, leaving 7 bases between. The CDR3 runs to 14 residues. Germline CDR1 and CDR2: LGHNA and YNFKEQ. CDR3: CASSQEQPNQPQHF. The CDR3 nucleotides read TGTGCCAGCAGCCAAGAACAGCCAAATCAGCCCCAGCATTTT.

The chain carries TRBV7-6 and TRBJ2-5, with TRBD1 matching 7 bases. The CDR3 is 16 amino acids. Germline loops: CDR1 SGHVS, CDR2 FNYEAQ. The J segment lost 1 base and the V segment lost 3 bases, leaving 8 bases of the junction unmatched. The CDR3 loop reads CASSFYGTGAQETQYF. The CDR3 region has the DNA TGTGCCAGCAGCTTCTACGGCACAGGGGCCCAAGAGACCCAGTACTTC. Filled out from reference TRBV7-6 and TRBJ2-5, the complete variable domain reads GAGVSQSPRYKVTKRGQDVALRCDPISGHVSLYWYRQALGQGPEFLTYFNYEAQQDKSGLPNDRFSAERPEGSISTLTIQRTEQRDSAMYRCASSFYGTGAQETQYFGPGTRLLVL.

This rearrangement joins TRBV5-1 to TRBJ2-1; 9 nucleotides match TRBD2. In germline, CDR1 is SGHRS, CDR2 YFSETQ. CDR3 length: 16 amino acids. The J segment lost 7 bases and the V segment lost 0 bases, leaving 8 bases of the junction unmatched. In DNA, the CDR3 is TGCGCCAGCAGCTTGGAGACTAGCGGTAGGTGGAATGAGCAGTTCTTC. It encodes CASSLETSGRWNEQFF.